The 18 T cell receptor beta chains given below trace back to one sample, sequenced in a study of tumor-infiltrating lymphocytes in oesophageal squamous cell carcinoma. Each CDR3 protein is one row after TCRdb ran MiXCR on the PCR reads. The sample carries under 20,000 distinct CDR3 sequences, 35% to 45% recorded once. Sequenced: esophageal tumor tissue. These receptor sequences come from a male donor with esophageal squamous cell carcinoma.

The rearrangement links TRBV7-2 to TRBJ2-4; D gene ambiguous. This CDR3 has 11 amino acids. In germline, CDR1 is SGHTA, CDR2 FQGNSA. V gave up 2 bases and J gave up 13 bases, with 9 bases separating them. As DNA, the CDR3 is TGTGCCAGCAGCTTACGGCATGAGCAGTACTTC. This encodes CASSLRHEQYF.

This clonotype has a count of ten or more. This chain uses TRBV15 with TRBJ2-7; possibly TRBD1 for D (6 bases). Germline CDR1 is LNHNV and CDR2 is YYDKDF (reference sequence). Trimming stripped 5 bases from V and 1 base from J, with 15 bases between. The CDR3 runs to 15 residues. In DNA, the CDR3 is TGTGCCACCAGCGGGGCAGGGGAGATTTCCTACGAGCAGTACTTC. It is translated as CATSGAGEISYEQYF.

The J gene is TRBJ2-1, the V gene TRBV15; tentative D call: TRBD1 (6 bases). CDR3 size: 12 residues. CDR1 and CDR2 (germline): LNHNV, YYDKDF (reference sequence). Trimming stripped 5 bases from V and 13 bases from J, with 15 bases between. The CDR3 loop is CATSPMGDKQFF. The CDR3 DNA reads TGTGCCACCAGCCCGATGGGGGACAAACAGTTCTTC.

The CDR3 region has the DNA TGTGCCAGCAGCGATACTAGCGGGAACTACAATGAGCAGTACTTC. Translation gives CASSDTSGNYNEQYF. This chain uses TRBV7-2 with TRBJ2-3, with TRBD2 identical over 10 bases. The J call may be wrong; the DNA end is better matched by TRBJ2-7. The CDR3 is made up of 15 amino acids. CDR1 SGHTA and CDR2 FQGNSA come from the germline V gene.

This clonotype has at least ten counts. The chain employs TRBV6-6 and TRBJ1-4, with D maybe TRBD1 (6 bases). This CDR3 has 17 amino acids. V was trimmed by 2 bases and J by 11 bases, leaving 24 bases between them. The germline V gene encodes CDR1 MNHNY and CDR2 SVGAGI (reference sequence). The CDR3 loop reads CASSYVFVDSMRGKLFF. CDR3 nucleotide sequence: TGTGCCAGCAGTTACGTCTTTGTGGACAGCATGAGGGGGAAACTGTTTTTT.

This clonotype was found many times. The final CDR3 position lacks the conserved phenylalanine or tryptophan, pointing to a likely read error. The limits of the CDR3 on the DNA are not certain, so only TCRdb's listed CDR3 is given. This chain links TRBV7-2 with TRBJ2-6; the table's D call of TRBD2 was not tested on the DNA. The CDR3 sequence runs 9 residues, both termini included. CDR1 is SGHTA and CDR2 is FQGNSA in the germline V gene. This CDR3 reads CASSPGTSG.

This clonotype has a count of ten or more. The rearrangement links TRBV27 to TRBJ2-2; D is possibly TRBD2 (7 bases). Deletions cut 6 bases from V and 0 bases from J, with 11 bases between. This CDR3 is 15 amino acids long. Germline CDR1 reads MNHEY; CDR2 reads SMNVEV (reference sequence). DNA of the CDR3: TGTGCCAGCAGCTCGGGGGGCCCGAACACCGGGGAGCTGTTTTTT. Its translation is CASSSGGPNTGELFF.

There are many counts of this clonotype. The chain combines TRBV25-1 with TRBJ1-1, with 7 bases that match TRBD1. Trimming cost V 5 bases and J 5 bases; bases outside gene matches: 5. Germline assignment: CDR1 MGHDK and CDR2 SYGVNS. The CDR3 contains 13 residues. As DNA, the CDR3 is TGTGCCAGCAGTCTCGGGACAGCGACTGAAGCTTTCTTT. Translated, it gives CASSLGTATEAFF.

Relative to its sample, this clonotype is medium-sized. The rearrangement uses TRBV7-9 and TRBJ2-1; D unclear. Trimming took 4 bases from V and 8 from J, leaving 0 bases between them. Per germline, CDR1 SEHNR and CDR2 FQNEAQ (reference sequence). CDR3 length equals 9 residues. The CDR3 DNA is TGTGCCAGCAGCTATGAGCAGTTCTTC. Protein: CASSYEQFF. The full variable domain, its missing parts supplied by reference TRBV7-9 and TRBJ2-1, is DTGVSQNPRHKITKRGQNVTFRCDPISEHNRLYWYRQTLGQGPEFLTYFQNEAQLEKSRLLSDRFSAERPKGSFSTLEIQRTEQGDSAMYLCASSYEQFFGPGTRLTVL.

V gene TRBV27 combines with J gene TRBJ2-1; D gene uncertain. The J call may be wrong; the DNA end is better matched by TRBJ2-7. The germline gives CDR1 MNHEY, CDR2 SMNVEV (reference sequence). The CDR3 extends over 15 amino acids. CDR3 nucleotide sequence: TGTGCCAGCAGTTTTATGGGCCCAGTCTCCTACGAGCAGTACTTC. It encodes CASSFMGPVSYEQYF.

By its share, this clonotype is medium-sized. This sequence joins TRBV7-3 and TRBJ2-3; TRBD2 matches 13 bases. Germline V gene lookup returns CDR1 SGHTA and CDR2 FQGTGA. This CDR3 is 15 amino acids long. Trimming cost V 4 bases and J 3 bases; bases outside gene matches: 1. The CDR3 sequence: CASSSTSGGTDTQYF. CDR3 nucleotide sequence: TGTGCCAGCAGCTCGACTAGCGGGGGGACAGATACGCAGTATTTT.

This clonotype has a count of ten or more. This chain connects TRBV28 to TRBJ2-7; possible D gene TRBD1, 6 bases. The CDR3 runs 14 residues. Germline CDR1 and CDR2: MDHEN and SYDVKM. V lost 5 bases to trimming and J lost 2 bases, with 13 bases between them. The CDR3 region is CASSPPTGTYEQYF. CDR3 bases: TGTGCCAGCAGTCCGCCGACAGGCACCTACGAGCAGTACTTC.

This clonotype was detected many times. Since a much larger clone is just one base distant, this may be a read error. This rearrangement joins TRBV11-1 to TRBJ2-1, with D maybe TRBD2 (6 bases). Matching the DNA end better, TRBJ2-7 makes the J call doubtful. The CDR3 is made up of 15 amino acids. CDR1 SGHAT and CDR2 FQDESV come from the germline V gene (reference sequence). In DNA, the CDR3 is TGTGCCAGCAGCTCGAGACTAGTCCCCTACAATGAGCAGTACTTC. Its translation is CASSSRLVPYNEQYF.

The chain joins TRBV12-3 or TRBV12-4 to TRBJ2-5, with 9 nucleotides matching TRBD1. The CDR3 length is 16 residues. Trimming took 4 bases from V and 2 from J; bases not matched to a gene: 8. For the CDR3, the DNA is TGTGCCAGCAGTTGGGACAGGGCCGGAATTCAAGAGACCCAGTACTTC. Translating gives CASSWDRAGIQETQYF.

As concerns this clonotype: This clone may be a read error of a much larger clone one base away. The chain employs TRBV5-1 and TRBJ2-7, with 7 bases aligning to TRBD1. V lost 5 bases and J lost 7; bases outside the gene matches: 18. CDR1 and CDR2 from the germline V gene are SGHRS and YFSETQ. The CDR3 covers 16 residues. CDR3 protein: CASRNGETGNGGEQYF. Here the CDR3 DNA reads TGCGCCAGCAGAAATGGGGAGACAGGGAACGGCGGTGAGCAGTACTTC.

This clonotype appeared once. The V gene is TRBV6-6, the J gene TRBJ1-5, with TRBD1 identical over 8 bases. The V gene's germline CDR1 is MNHNY and CDR2 SVGAGI (reference sequence). V was pared by 0 bases and J by 0 bases, with 4 bases of the junction left unmatched. This CDR3 region has 17 residues. The CDR3 reads CASSYSVGTGSNQPQHF. The CDR3 DNA reads as TGTGCCAGCAGTTACTCCGTTGGGACAGGTAGCAATCAGCCCCAGCATTTT.

This clonotype is judged medium-sized. V and J are TRBV7-2 and TRBJ2-7; tentatively, D is TRBD1 (6 bases). Per the germline V gene, CDR1 is SGHTA and CDR2 is FQGNSA. Between the trimmed V and J ends, which lost 3 bases and 1 base, there was a span of 10 bases. The CDR3 length is 14 residues. The CDR3 is CASSFDRLSYEQYF. CDR3 bases: TGTGCCAGCAGCTTCGACAGGCTATCCTACGAGCAGTACTTC. Full variable domain (outside the CDR3, taken from reference TRBV7-2 and TRBJ2-7): GAGVSQSPSNKVTEKGKDVELRCDPISGHTALYWYRQSLGQGLEFLIYFQGNSAPDKSGLPSDRFSAERTGGSVSTLTIQRTQQEDSAVYLCASSFDRLSYEQYFGPGTRLTVT.

This clonotype has just a few counts. Just one base apart from a much larger clone, this may be a read error. The CDR3 region has the DNA TGTGCCAGCAGTTTACCCCAGCCTTCTCCCTACGAGCAGTTCTTC. Its protein is CASSLPQPSPYEQFF. The chain couples TRBV28 to TRBJ2-4; D is uncertain. The last part of the DNA fits TRBJ2-1 better; the J call may be wrong. Germline loops: CDR1 MDHEN, CDR2 SYDVKM. CDR3 length: 15 residues.